This T cell receptor (beta chain) was sequenced during a study of T cell repertoires in cytomegalovirus infection. Turning to the study itself: It can be stated that public TCR beta signatures indicated CMV infection as well as a matching HLA type. Study results and limitations: People with CMV and the relevant HLA were identified by cumulative public TCR beta family frequency. The study found HLA-C-restricted CMV-specific TCR beta clonotypes dominating the ex vivo response.

In this sample, this clonotype turned up a few times. Antigen: not known. CDR1 MNHNS and CDR2 SASEGT come from the germline V gene. Trimming removed 2 bases at V and 0 bases at J, with 11 bases between. There are 15 residues in the CDR3. TCRdb ran MiXCR on the reads and lists one entry per CDR3 protein. The sample includes roughly 180,000 distinct CDR3 sequences, less than 25% seen only once; the top ten take roughly 25%. The TCR originated in a human donor in good health (CMV status not recorded). Some clones in this sample may be carry-over from other donors' samples. Sequencing used CD8+ T cells from cultured PBMCs, obtained from culture after CMV antigen stimulation. The chain employs TRBV6-1 and TRBJ2-7, with D possibly matching TRBD1 (5 bases). The CDR3 DNA reads TGTGCCAGCAGTGAATGGGCAGGGAACTCCTACGAGCAGTACTTC. Its translation is CASSEWAGNSYEQYF.